These T cell receptor beta chains were read from a single sample in a study of blood T cell repertoires in COVID-19. Only in-frame clones appear in the TCRdb table, and some are missing; sequencing was by immunoSEQ multiplex PCR. The sample yields 250,000 to 400,000 clones, about 85% seen once. Sequenced input: PBMCs or T cells enriched from blood (not recorded which). The receptor source for this set is a woman between 25 and 40 years old who had been exposed to COVID-19. Each CDR3 is given with its conserved first and last residue. Fields, in order: V gene, clone size, CDR3 protein. Only part of the rows carry a size: once, few, many, or a class if the clone is expanded.

TRBV9 NA CASGEGDTIYF
TRBV4-3 NA CASSQTGITPLHF
TRBV4-1 once CASSQDRARGNEQFF
TRBV7-8 few CASTLSGGVQETQYF
TRBV28 NA CASSVQASSNQPQHF
TRBV19 NA CASSIVLAGGQPQHF
TRBV7-3 few CASSRGQNHAQETQYF
TRBV19 once CATKKQFF
TRBV28 NA CASSTTGTGTHYNQPQHF
TRBV2 NA CASRLFKTGVGDEQYF
TRBV5-1 NA CASSRPYRGNYEQYF